A selection of T cell receptor beta chains follows, all from one sample in a study of identical twins. TCRdb passed the 5' RACE reads through MiXCR, listing each CDR3 protein once. The sample lists some 900,000 distinct CDR3 sequences, 9% to 15% occurring once. In addition, the sample was reused for a study of yellow fever vaccine responses in identical twins.

Sequencing used PBMCs. Every receptor here comes from a woman aged 18-30 years in good health. Both conserved end residues are part of each CDR3. Each record gives: V gene, D gene, J gene, clone size, CDR3 protein, CDR3 DNA. D genes are given only for firm matches. Expanded clones get a size class; other rows say once, few or many, or leave the size out.

v_gene: TRBV29-1; d_gene: NA; j_gene: TRBJ2-1; abundance: few; CDR3aa: CSVSYNEQFF; CDR3nt: TGCAGCGTTTCCTACAATGAGCAGTTCTTC
v_gene: TRBV5-1; d_gene: NA; j_gene: TRBJ1-1; abundance: few; CDR3aa: CASTREVTNTEAFF; CDR3nt: TGCGCCAGCACCAGGGAGGTTACGAACACTGAAGCTTTCTTT
v_gene: TRBV28; d_gene: NA; j_gene: TRBJ2-2; abundance: few; CDR3aa: CALRTENTGELFF; CDR3nt: TGTGCGTTGCGGACGGAGAACACCGGGGAGCTGTTTTTT
v_gene: TRBV3-1; d_gene: NA; j_gene: TRBJ2-3; abundance: few; CDR3aa: CASSQGGGLRDTQYF; CDR3nt: TGTGCCAGCAGCCAAGGAGGAGGTCTGCGGGATACGCAGTATTTT
v_gene: TRBV27; d_gene: TRBD1; j_gene: TRBJ2-2; abundance: NA; CDR3aa: CASSPTRTGSPGELFF; CDR3nt: TGTGCCAGCAGTCCGACCCGGACAGGTTCCCCGGGGGAGCTGTTTTTT
v_gene: TRBV10-2; d_gene: NA; j_gene: TRBJ1-2; abundance: NA; CDR3aa: CASSGDNVGRGYGYTF; CDR3nt: TGCGCCAGCAGTGGGGACAACGTGGGCCGGGGTTATGGCTACACCTTC
v_gene: TRBV4-2; d_gene: TRBD2; j_gene: TRBJ2-1; abundance: many; CDR3aa: CASSQELAGGPNEQFF; CDR3nt: TGTGCCAGCAGCCAAGAACTAGCGGGGGGGCCGAATGAGCAGTTCTTC
v_gene: TRBV3-1; d_gene: NA; j_gene: TRBJ1-1; abundance: few; CDR3aa: CASSQNHWNTEAFF; CDR3nt: TGTGCCAGCAGCCAAAACCACTGGAACACTGAAGCTTTCTTT
v_gene: TRBV10-3; d_gene: TRBD2; j_gene: TRBJ2-5; abundance: few; CDR3aa: CAISGLAGKETQYF; CDR3nt: TGTGCCATCAGTGGTCTAGCGGGGAAAGAGACCCAGTACTTC
v_gene: TRBV12-5; d_gene: NA; j_gene: TRBJ1-1; abundance: NA; CDR3aa: CASDAGGWNTEAFF; CDR3nt: TGTGCTAGTGACGCGGGGGGGTGGAACACTGAAGCTTTCTTT
v_gene: TRBV5-1; d_gene: TRBD2; j_gene: TRBJ2-1; abundance: few; CDR3aa: CASTAGTISYNEQFF; CDR3nt: TGCGCCAGCACAGCCGGGACTATTTCCTACAATGAGCAGTTCTTC
v_gene: TRBV20-1; d_gene: TRBD2; j_gene: TRBJ2-1; abundance: NA; CDR3aa: CSALIGGSGRVYRFF; CDR3nt: TGCAGTGCCCTGATCGGTGGTAGCGGGAGGGTATATCGGTTCTTC
v_gene: TRBV7-8; d_gene: TRBD1; j_gene: TRBJ1-2; abundance: NA; CDR3aa: CASGLKTGARGYTF; CDR3nt: TGTGCCAGCGGCTTGAAAACAGGGGCTCGGGGCTACACCTTC
v_gene: TRBV10-3; d_gene: NA; j_gene: TRBJ2-5; abundance: few; CDR3aa: CAIRGTGSQETQYF; CDR3nt: TGTGCCATCAGGGGGACGGGCAGCCAAGAGACCCAGTACTTC
v_gene: TRBV15; d_gene: NA; j_gene: TRBJ2-2; abundance: NA; CDR3aa: CATSRASNTGELFF; CDR3nt: TGTGCCACCTCCCGGGCCTCAAACACCGGGGAGCTGTTTTTT
v_gene: TRBV3-1; d_gene: NA; j_gene: TRBJ2-5; abundance: few; CDR3aa: CASARGGWETQYF; CDR3nt: TGTGCCAGCGCTAGGGGAGGCTGGGAGACCCAGTACTTC
v_gene: TRBV7-3; d_gene: NA; j_gene: TRBJ2-3; abundance: many; CDR3aa: CASSFVDTDTQYF; CDR3nt: TGTGCCAGCAGCTTCGTAGACACAGATACGCAGTATTTT
v_gene: TRBV6-5; d_gene: TRBD2; j_gene: TRBJ2-1; abundance: NA; CDR3aa: CASSQSTSGIGYEQFF; CDR3nt: TGTGCCAGCAGTCAATCGACTAGCGGGATAGGGTATGAGCAGTTCTTC
v_gene: TRBV4-1; d_gene: TRBD2; j_gene: TRBJ2-2; abundance: few; CDR3aa: CASSGGLAGGKTGELFF; CDR3nt: TGCGCCAGCAGCGGCGGACTAGCGGGAGGAAAAACCGGGGAGCTGTTTTTT
v_gene: TRBV21-1; d_gene: NA; j_gene: TRBJ2-2; abundance: NA; CDR3aa: CASRPNLQPGLAGVWGTGELFF; CDR3nt: TGTGCCAGCAGACCGAATTTGCAACCGGGACTAGCGGGAGTCTGGGGCACCGGGGAGCTGTTTTTT
v_gene: TRBV20-1; d_gene: NA; j_gene: TRBJ1-1; abundance: few; CDR3aa: CSARGGTYTEAFF; CDR3nt: TGCAGTGCTAGAGGGGGCACGTACACTGAAGCTTTCTTT
v_gene: TRBV9; d_gene: TRBD1; j_gene: TRBJ2-2; abundance: few; CDR3aa: CASSVGTGDTGELFF; CDR3nt: TGTGCCAGCAGCGTCGGGACAGGGGACACCGGGGAGCTGTTTTTT
v_gene: TRBV4-2; d_gene: NA; j_gene: TRBJ2-3; abundance: few; CDR3aa: CASSPWKWEGSADTQYF; CDR3nt: TGTGCCAGCAGCCCATGGAAGTGGGAAGGGAGCGCAGATACGCAGTATTTT
v_gene: TRBV24-1; d_gene: NA; j_gene: TRBJ2-7; abundance: few; CDR3aa: CATSDSKQGSYEQYF; CDR3nt: TGTGCCACCAGTGATTCAAAGCAGGGTTCCTACGAGCAGTACTTC
v_gene: TRBV20-1; d_gene: NA; j_gene: TRBJ2-1; abundance: few; CDR3aa: CSARDPAGGTPSSYNEQFF; CDR3nt: TGCAGTGCTAGAGATCCCGCTGGGGGGACTCCGAGCTCCTACAATGAGCAGTTCTTC
v_gene: TRBV12-3/TRBV12-4; d_gene: NA; j_gene: TRBJ1-1; abundance: NA; CDR3aa: CASRFGGSEAFF; CDR3nt: TGTGCCAGCAGGTTTGGCGGGAGTGAAGCTTTCTTT
v_gene: TRBV20-1; d_gene: NA; j_gene: TRBJ2-7; abundance: few; CDR3aa: CSARVGRFGSYEQYF; CDR3nt: TGCAGTGCTAGAGTCGGCCGTTTTGGCTCCTACGAGCAGTACTTC
v_gene: TRBV12-3/TRBV12-4; d_gene: TRBD1; j_gene: TRBJ2-1; abundance: few; CDR3aa: CASSLGRGHNEQFF; CDR3nt: TGTGCCAGCAGTTTAGGCAGGGGGCACAATGAGCAGTTCTTC
v_gene: TRBV3-1; d_gene: NA; j_gene: TRBJ1-2; abundance: many; CDR3aa: CASSHPDSRTSYTF; CDR3nt: TGTGCCAGCAGCCACCCGGACAGCCGTACGAGCTACACCTTC
v_gene: TRBV14; d_gene: NA; j_gene: TRBJ2-5; abundance: NA; CDR3aa: CASSRLGGLAQETQYF; CDR3nt: TGTGCCAGCAGCCGCTTAGGGGGTTTGGCCCAAGAGACCCAGTACTTC
v_gene: TRBV10-3; d_gene: TRBD2; j_gene: TRBJ2-1; abundance: NA; CDR3aa: CAVGGGYNEQFF; CDR3nt: TGTGCCGTCGGGGGGGGTTACAATGAGCAGTTCTTC
v_gene: TRBV7-9; d_gene: NA; j_gene: TRBJ1-1; abundance: NA; CDR3aa: CASSLGVGLNTEAFF; CDR3nt: TGTGCCAGCAGCTTAGGGGTAGGGCTGAACACTGAAGCTTTCTTT
v_gene: TRBV5-1; d_gene: TRBD1; j_gene: TRBJ2-2; abundance: NA; CDR3aa: CASSLGQGPTGELFF; CDR3nt: TGCGCCAGCAGCTTGGGACAGGGGCCCACCGGGGAGCTGTTTTTT
v_gene: TRBV2; d_gene: NA; j_gene: TRBJ2-5; abundance: few; CDR3aa: CASSPAFRETQYF; CDR3nt: TGTGCCAGCAGTCCGGCCTTTAGGGAGACCCAGTACTTC
v_gene: TRBV29-1; d_gene: TRBD2; j_gene: TRBJ2-1; abundance: NA; CDR3aa: CSVDWGRASHNEQFF; CDR3nt: TGCAGCGTTGATTGGGGGAGGGCGAGTCACAATGAGCAGTTCTTC
v_gene: TRBV10-3; d_gene: NA; j_gene: TRBJ1-3; abundance: few; CDR3aa: CAISGQGNTIYF; CDR3nt: TGTGCCATCAGCGGACAGGGAAACACCATATATTTT
v_gene: TRBV29-1; d_gene: NA; j_gene: TRBJ1-1; abundance: many; CDR3aa: CSVELRGSTEAFF; CDR3nt: TGCAGCGTTGAGTTGCGGGGATCCACTGAAGCTTTCTTT
v_gene: TRBV20-1; d_gene: NA; j_gene: TRBJ1-4; abundance: few; CDR3aa: CSAREGIFNEKLFF; CDR3nt: TGCAGTGCTAGAGAGGGGATATTTAATGAAAAACTGTTTTTT
v_gene: TRBV6-5; d_gene: TRBD1; j_gene: TRBJ1-6; abundance: NA; CDR3aa: CASSYSKGTGLNSPLHF; CDR3nt: TGTGCCAGCAGTTACTCGAAAGGGACAGGGCTAAATTCACCCCTCCACTTT
v_gene: TRBV20-1; d_gene: NA; j_gene: TRBJ2-4; abundance: NA; CDR3aa: CSATEGNLAKNIQYF; CDR3nt: TGCAGTGCTACGGAGGGTAACCTAGCCAAAAACATTCAGTACTTC
v_gene: TRBV6-5; d_gene: NA; j_gene: TRBJ2-7; abundance: NA; CDR3aa: CASSYTSGRYEQYF; CDR3nt: TGTGCCAGCAGTTACACTAGTGGCCGCTACGAGCAGTACTTC
v_gene: TRBV28; d_gene: NA; j_gene: TRBJ1-2; abundance: NA; CDR3aa: CASSFDYRVDGYTF; CDR3nt: TGTGCCAGCAGTTTCGACTACAGGGTTGATGGCTACACCTTC
v_gene: TRBV7-2; d_gene: NA; j_gene: TRBJ2-3; abundance: NA; CDR3aa: CASSLGHWAPDTQYF; CDR3nt: TGTGCCAGCAGCTTAGGACATTGGGCGCCAGATACGCAGTATTTT
v_gene: TRBV11-2; d_gene: NA; j_gene: TRBJ2-1; abundance: few; CDR3aa: CASSLFVGGRSYNEQFF; CDR3nt: TGTGCCAGCAGCTTATTCGTGGGGGGACGCTCCTACAATGAGCAGTTCTTC
v_gene: TRBV11-2; d_gene: NA; j_gene: TRBJ2-3; abundance: NA; CDR3aa: CASNHPWGDGTDTQYF; CDR3nt: TGTGCCAGCAATCACCCTTGGGGGGATGGCACAGATACGCAGTATTTT
v_gene: TRBV19; d_gene: NA; j_gene: TRBJ2-2; abundance: few; CDR3aa: CASSIGTRTGELFF; CDR3nt: TGTGCCAGTAGTATCGGCACCCGCACCGGGGAGCTGTTTTTT
v_gene: TRBV28; d_gene: NA; j_gene: TRBJ2-3; abundance: NA; CDR3aa: CATHDPAERIYTDTQYF; CDR3nt: TGTGCCACCCACGACCCGGCAGAGCGGATCTACACAGATACGCAGTATTTT
v_gene: TRBV21-1; d_gene: NA; j_gene: TRBJ2-3; abundance: few; CDR3aa: CASSKRTGKPDTQYF; CDR3nt: TGTGCCAGCAGCAAAAGGACAGGGAAACCAGATACGCAGTATTTT
v_gene: TRBV4-2; d_gene: NA; j_gene: TRBJ2-1; abundance: NA; CDR3aa: CASSQDLSATYNEQFF; CDR3nt: TGTGCCAGCAGCCAAGATTTGTCAGCAACCTACAATGAGCAGTTCTTC
v_gene: TRBV15; d_gene: NA; j_gene: TRBJ1-4; abundance: many; CDR3aa: CATSRDTENEKLFF; CDR3nt: TGTGCCACCAGCAGAGACACAGAAAATGAAAAACTGTTTTTT
v_gene: TRBV28; d_gene: TRBD2; j_gene: TRBJ2-7; abundance: NA; CDR3aa: CASSLAGGIYEQYF; CDR3nt: TGTGCCAGCAGTCTAGCGGGAGGAATCTACGAGCAGTACTTC
v_gene: TRBV11-3; d_gene: NA; j_gene: TRBJ2-1; abundance: NA; CDR3aa: CASSPISGLDYNEQFF; CDR3nt: TGTGCCAGCAGCCCCATTTCGGGACTGGATTACAATGAGCAGTTCTTC
v_gene: TRBV11-2; d_gene: TRBD2; j_gene: TRBJ2-1; abundance: NA; CDR3aa: CASSLSRRLLAGPFNEQFF; CDR3nt: TGTGCCAGCAGCTTATCTCGACGCCTTCTAGCGGGTCCCTTCAATGAGCAGTTCTTC